This T cell receptor (beta chain) appears in the sequencing data of a study of early T cells in non-severe SARS-CoV-2 infection (dated by TCRdb to about 2021). Study-wide context: Bulk RNA from unsorted whole blood was used for TCR sequencing, so alpha and beta chains could not be paired. The paper as a whole reports these results and caveats: Matching against VDJdb was skewed toward anti-spike CD8 responses, likely underestimated virus-specific expansions, and missed private and CD4 specificities.

This was a case-control study nested in a cohort of healthcare workers in London, UK, who had nasopharyngeal swab PCR tests and blood samples taken every week. Healthcare workers were recruited during the week of the UK lockdown, between 23 and 31 March 2020, and followed weekly for up to 16 weeks. V drops 5 bases and J drops 10 bases, leaving 18 bases in between. For CDR1 and CDR2, the germline V gene lists SGHTA and FQGTGA. From cysteine to phenylalanine, the CDR3 is 15 amino acids long. The kept DNA is CDR3 alone, 45 bases in frame from the first base. This clonotype was picked up many times. Its antigen remains undetermined. No clone much larger than this one lies a single base away; base qualities are absent. The library relied on 5' RACE. TCRdb names NextSeq 500 as the instrument used. The TCR library protocol attached unique molecular identifiers to individual cDNA molecules to correct for sequencing error and PCR bias. Both TCR alpha and beta chains were sequenced, and tight co-correlation was observed between alpha and beta sequence abundances in each sample. In the paper's pipeline: Decombinator V4 was used to perform V gene, J gene and CDR3 annotation of TCR sequences. TCRs were defined as expanded if a significant change between any two time points was detected under a Poisson model with p below 0.0001. TCR abundances were normalised to the total number of TCRs sequenced per sample and expressed as counts per million. MAIT TCRs were defined by TRAV1-2 paired with TRAJ12, TRAJ20 or TRAJ33, and iNKT TCRs by TRAV10 paired with TRAJ18. VDJdb, accessed 1 November 2021, was searched for CMV, EBV and SARS-CoV-2 annotated TCRs, excluding TCRs annotated for multiple antigens. The public reads were reprocessed in TCRdb via fastp at Q25 and MiXCR, keeping in-frame beta chains. One record per CDR3 amino acid sequence lists the most common genes and DNA. It is TCRdb's table, rather than the study itself, that gives the V and J calls and clone size. This sample holds around 55,000 distinct CDR3 sequences; 12% were observed only once. Around 1.4% of the sample lies in the top ten.

Rearrangement joined TRBV7-3 to TRBJ1-6; a weak D assignment points to TRBD1 (6 bases agree). Sequencing was performed on whole blood. The receptor's source is an adult who was a healthcare worker with PCR-confirmed SARS-CoV-2 infection or an uninfected control (not recorded which). The CDR3 reads CASSPSGALGSPLHF. The nucleotide sequence reads as follows: TGTGCCAGCAGCCCGTCGGGGGCGTTAGGGTCACCCCTCCACTTT.